The 24 T cell receptor beta chains given below trace back to one sample, sequenced in a study of cytomegalovirus exposure and HLA in healthy donors. PCR amplification relied on 60 Vbeta primers (plus 13 Jbeta primers). TCRdb's copy holds only in-frame clones and misses some; the assay was immunoSEQ multiplex PCR. The sample shows some 140,000 clones, approximately 83% of them seen only once. Sequenced material: PBMCs. These receptors were taken from a man aged 40-55 years in good health and CMV-seronegative.

The rearrangement uses TRBV6-5 and TRBJ2-7; D uncertain. The V and J ends lost 0 bases and 3 bases respectively, with 15 bases between them. Germline CDR1 reads MNHEY; CDR2 reads SVGAGI. The CDR3 extends over 16 amino acids. The CDR3 region is CASSYSADFGGYEQYF. The CDR3 bases are TGTGCCAGCAGTTACTCGGCGGATTTTGGTGGCTACGAGCAGTACTTC.

The chain carries TRBV7-2 and TRBJ2-7; maybe TRBD2 (6 bases). CDR3 length: 13 residues. CDR1 and CDR2 from the germline V gene are SGHTA and FQGNSA. The V and J ends lost 1 base and 5 bases respectively, with 9 bases between them. CDR3 nucleotide sequence: TGTGCCAGCAGCTTAGGGCGCGGGGACGAGCAGTACTTC. Its translation: CASSLGRGDEQYF. Together with reference TRBV7-2 and TRBJ2-7, the CDR3 gives the full variable domain: GAGVSQSPSNKVTEKGKDVELRCDPISGHTALYWYRQSLGQGLEFLIYFQGNSAPDKSGLPSDRFSAERTGGSVSTLTIQRTQQEDSAVYLCASSLGRGDEQYFGPGTRLTVT.

The chain employs TRBV7-9 and TRBJ2-1, with TRBD2 matching over 8 bases. V shed 5 bases and J 2 bases; nucleotides not matched to a gene: 8. CDR3 length equals 16 residues. Germline CDR1 reads SEHNR; CDR2 reads FQNEAQ (reference sequence). The CDR3 region has the DNA TGTGCCAGCAGCCCTCCCAGCGGGAGCGCCTACAATGAGCAGTTCTTC. Translated, it gives CASSPPSGSAYNEQFF.

The J gene is TRBJ2-1, the V gene TRBV13; 13 nucleotides align to TRBD2. The germline V gene has CDR1 PRHDT and CDR2 FYEKMQ (reference sequence). Germline trimming cut 3 bases from V and 12 bases from J; bases unmatched to any gene: 14. The CDR3 consists of 17 residues. As DNA, the CDR3 is TGTGCCAGCAGCTTGAATCCGGGACTAGCGGGGAGTTTAGGGCAGTTCTTC. Translating it yields CASSLNPGLAGSLGQFF.

This clone was counted a single time. The genes are TRBV5-4 and TRBJ2-3; 10 nucleotides line up with TRBD2. The germline V gene has CDR1 SGHNT and CDR2 YYREEE (reference sequence). V lost 4 bases and J lost 2; bases outside the gene matches: 7. The CDR3 loop spans 16 amino acids. CDR3 DNA: TGTGCCAGCAGCCTAGCGGGAGCCGGTTTCACAGATACGCAGTATTTT. As protein: CASSLAGAGFTDTQYF.

The chain links TRBV6-1 to TRBJ2-7; D might be TRBD1 (5 bases). Trimming left V 3 bases short and J 3 bases short, with 9 bases between. Germline CDR1 is MNHNS and CDR2 is SASEGT. The CDR3 totals 13 residues. DNA for the CDR3: TGTGCCAGCAGTGATCAGGGAATCTACGAGCAGTACTTC. Its translation is CASSDQGIYEQYF.

The chain recombines TRBV5-1 with TRBJ1-3; a weak D match, TRBD1 (5 bases). V dropped 0 bases and J dropped 0 bases, with 7 bases sitting between them. The CDR3 sequence is 15 residues long. Per the germline V gene, CDR1 is SGHRS and CDR2 is YFSETQ. The CDR3 here is CASSLDRSSGNTIYF. The CDR3 coding sequence is TGCGCCAGCAGCTTGGACAGGAGCTCTGGAAACACCATATATTTT.

The chain carries TRBV7-9 and TRBJ1-5; 7 bases align to TRBD1. The CDR3 totals 14 residues. CDR1 SEHNR and CDR2 FQNEAQ come from the germline V gene (reference sequence). The J segment lost 13 bases and the V segment lost 5 bases, leaving 14 bases of the junction unmatched. In nucleotides, the CDR3 is TGTGCCAGCAGCCTGGCTCTCTCTCCGGGACAGCAGCATTTT. This sequence encodes CASSLALSPGQQHF.

This chain links TRBV7-2 with TRBJ1-5; D is unresolved. The V gene lost 2 bases and the J gene lost 5 bases, with 7 bases spanning the gap. The CDR3 is 13 amino acids. The germline V gene encodes CDR1 SGHTA and CDR2 FQGNSA. In nucleotides, the CDR3 is TGTGCCAGCAGCTTACAACCGGATCAGCCCCAGCATTTT. Its protein product is CASSLQPDQPQHF.

The chain uses TRBV7-8 and TRBJ1-6; no reliable D call. Per germline, CDR1 SGHVS and CDR2 FQNEAQ. V lost 2 bases to trimming and J lost 7 bases, with 3 bases between them. The CDR3 runs to 12 residues. This CDR3 is CASSLINSPLHF. The CDR3 DNA reads as TGTGCCAGCAGCTTAATAAATTCACCCCTCCACTTT.

This clone has only one observation. The V call is TRBV2, the J call TRBJ2-3; tentatively, D is TRBD2 (5 bases). Per the germline V gene, CDR1 is SNHLY and CDR2 is FYNNEI. The CDR3 is 13 residues long. Trimming stripped 7 bases from V and 4 bases from J, with 12 bases between. This CDR3 is CASNPGGPDTQYF. DNA of the CDR3: TGTGCCAGCAACCCCGGAGGCCCAGATACGCAGTATTTT.

The chain carries TRBV7-2 and TRBJ1-1; TRBD1 agrees at 10 bases. Trimming removed 4 bases from V and 2 bases from J; junction bases left unmatched: 4. CDR3 length: 15 amino acids. Germline CDR1 and CDR2: SGHTA and FQGNSA. CDR3 DNA: TGTGCCAGCAGCTGGACAGGGGGGAGAAACACTGAAGCTTTCTTT. Its protein is CASSWTGGRNTEAFF. The full variable domain, with the rest looked up from reference TRBV7-2 and TRBJ1-1, is GAGVSQSPSNKVTEKGKDVELRCDPISGHTALYWYRQSLGQGLEFLIYFQGNSAPDKSGLPSDRFSAERTGGSVSTLTIQRTQQEDSAVYLCASSWTGGRNTEAFFGQGTRLTVV.

V gene TRBV14 combines with J gene TRBJ2-1; 7 bases are shared with TRBD1. The germline CDR1 and CDR2 sequences are SGHDN and FVKESK. The trim removed 4 bases at V and 7 bases at J, leaving 13 bases unmatched. CDR3 length: 16 residues. The CDR3 DNA reads TGTGCCAGCAGCCCTTTTAAGACAGGGCCCTGGAATGAGCAGTTCTTC. Protein: CASSPFKTGPWNEQFF.

This rearrangement joins TRBV2 to TRBJ1-3; TRBD1 aligns across 7 bases. CDR1 and CDR2 from the germline V gene are SNHLY and FYNNEI. The CDR3 loop spans 14 amino acids. The ends lost 4 bases at V and 2 bases at J; junction bases unmatched: 2. CDR3 loop: CASSVGTAGNTIYF. The DNA of the CDR3 is TGTGCCAGCAGTGTCGGGACAGCTGGAAACACCATATATTTT.

The V and J genes are TRBV7-2 and TRBJ1-2; 10 bases fit TRBD1. The CDR3 has 16 amino acids. Germline V gene lookup returns CDR1 SGHTA and CDR2 FQGNSA. With 5 bases clipped from V and 1 base from J, the junction kept 7 bases outside the gene matches. The CDR3 spells CASSPTGGSYNYGYTF. The CDR3 nucleotides read TGTGCCAGCAGCCCGACAGGGGGCTCGTATAACTATGGCTACACCTTC.

This clone has only a few counts. The rearrangement links TRBV14 to TRBJ2-1; TRBD2 might be the D (6 bases). Per the germline V gene, CDR1 is SGHDN and CDR2 is FVKESK. Trimming left V 6 bases short and J 0 bases short, with 12 bases between. This CDR3 comprises 15 residues. The CDR3 sequence is CASREGPNSYNEQFF. DNA of the CDR3: TGTGCCAGCAGGGAGGGACCGAACTCCTACAATGAGCAGTTCTTC.

The genes are TRBV19 and TRBJ1-2; 7 nucleotides line up with TRBD1. The CDR3 runs 14 residues. V shed 6 bases and J 6 bases; nucleotides not matched to a gene: 10. Germline V CDR1 and CDR2: LNHDA, SQIVND (reference sequence). The CDR3 sequence: CASSPGEGADGYTF. The CDR3, as DNA: TGTGCCAGTAGCCCGGGAGAGGGGGCTGATGGCTACACCTTC.

This clone is a singleton in its sample. V gene TRBV29-1 combines with J gene TRBJ1-1; tentative D call: TRBD1 (5 bases). The germline V and J ends were trimmed by 3 bases and 6 bases, with 14 bases remaining between them. CDR3 length: 13 amino acids. Looked up from germline, CDR1 is SQVTM and CDR2 is ANQGSEA. The CDR3 region is CSVDGGDQSEAFF. DNA of the CDR3: TGCAGCGTTGATGGGGGGGATCAGTCTGAAGCTTTCTTT.

The chain has TRBV27 and TRBJ2-7; D gene uncertain. CDR3 length: 13 residues. V gave up 2 bases and J gave up 1 base, with 6 bases separating them. CDR1 is MNHEY, CDR2 SMNVEV, per germline (reference sequence). CDR3 nucleotide sequence: TGTGCCAGCAGTTTAACCGCGTCCTACGAGCAGTACTTC. Amino acids: CASSLTASYEQYF.

The chain is built from TRBV28 and TRBJ2-7, with D possibly being TRBD2 (7 bases). V lost 2 bases and J 5 bases, leaving 16 bases between the germline ends. The CDR3 spans 15 residues. Germline lookup yields CDR1 MDHEN and CDR2 SYDVKM. The CDR3 loop reads CASSLVGGGRDEQYF. The CDR3 DNA reads as TGTGCCAGCAGTTTAGTAGGGGGGGGTCGGGACGAGCAGTACTTC.

The V and J genes are TRBV7-2 and TRBJ2-1; no clear D gene. Trimming pared 0 bases from V and 8 bases from J, leaving 14 bases between. CDR1 and CDR2 from the germline V gene are SGHTA and FQGNSA. CDR3 size: 15 residues. The CDR3 reads CASSLASSPFYEQFF. The CDR3 region has the DNA TGTGCCAGCAGCTTAGCTAGTAGCCCTTTCTATGAGCAGTTCTTC.

The chain uses TRBV5-1 and TRBJ2-2; the D gene is possibly TRBD2 (6 bases). V gave up 1 base and J gave up 4 bases, with 11 bases separating them. The germline CDR1 and CDR2 sequences are SGHRS and YFSETQ. The CDR3 loop spans 15 amino acids. CDR3 residues: CASSLLGDFTGELFF. CDR3 coding DNA: TGCGCCAGCAGCTTGTTGGGGGACTTCACCGGGGAGCTGTTTTTT.

The chain combines TRBV19 with TRBJ1-1, with 7 positions matching TRBD1. The V segment lost 7 bases and the J segment 1 base; nucleotides outside the gene matches: 3. CDR3 length equals 13 residues. CDR1 is LNHDA and CDR2 is SQIVND in the germline V gene (reference sequence). CDR3 DNA sequence: TGTGCCAGTACCACAGGGGCGAACACTGAAGCTTTCTTT. Protein: CASTTGANTEAFF.

The chain has TRBV4-3 and TRBJ2-5; 10 bases align to TRBD2. V was clipped by 3 bases and J by 9 bases; unmatched bases: 25. Germline-derived CDR1 and CDR2 are LGHNA and YSLEER. The CDR3 has 20 residues. The CDR3 sequence: CASSQGSGRRSNPSKLSQYF. DNA for the CDR3: TGCGCCAGCAGCCAGGGTAGCGGGAGGAGGTCTAATCCCAGCAAGTTGTCCCAGTACTTC.